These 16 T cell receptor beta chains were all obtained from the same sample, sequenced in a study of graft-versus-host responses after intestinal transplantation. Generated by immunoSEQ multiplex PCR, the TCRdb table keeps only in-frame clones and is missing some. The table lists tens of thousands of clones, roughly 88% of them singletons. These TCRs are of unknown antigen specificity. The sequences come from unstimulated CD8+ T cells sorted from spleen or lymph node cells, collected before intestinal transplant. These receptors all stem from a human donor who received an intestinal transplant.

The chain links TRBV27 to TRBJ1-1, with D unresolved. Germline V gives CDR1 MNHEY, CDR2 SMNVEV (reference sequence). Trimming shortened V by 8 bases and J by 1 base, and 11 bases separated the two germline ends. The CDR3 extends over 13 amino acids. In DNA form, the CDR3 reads TGTGCCAGCCGACTAACACCGAACACTGAAGCTTTCTTT. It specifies CASRLTPNTEAFF.

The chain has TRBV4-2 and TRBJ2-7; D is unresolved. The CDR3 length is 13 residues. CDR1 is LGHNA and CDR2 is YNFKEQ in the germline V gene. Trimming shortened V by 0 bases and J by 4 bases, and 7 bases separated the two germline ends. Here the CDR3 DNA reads TGTGCCAGCAGCCAAGAAAGTGCGTACGAGCAGTACTTC. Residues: CASSQESAYEQYF.

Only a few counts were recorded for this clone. The CDR3 region is CASRGTGVNTEAFF. The CDR3, as DNA: TGTGCCAGCAGAGGAACAGGGGTGAACACTGAAGCTTTCTTT. The rearrangement links TRBV6-1 to TRBJ1-1, with 7 bases that match TRBD1. The CDR3 extends over 14 amino acids. V was pared by 6 bases and J by 0 bases, with 4 bases of the junction left unmatched. Germline V gene data show CDR1 as MNHNS and CDR2 as SASEGT.

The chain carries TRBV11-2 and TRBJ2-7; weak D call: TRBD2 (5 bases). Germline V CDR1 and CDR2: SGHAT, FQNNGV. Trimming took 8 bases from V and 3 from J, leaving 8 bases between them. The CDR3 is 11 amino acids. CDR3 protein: CASGLNYEQYF. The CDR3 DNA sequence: TGTGCCAGCGGACTTAACTACGAGCAGTACTTC.

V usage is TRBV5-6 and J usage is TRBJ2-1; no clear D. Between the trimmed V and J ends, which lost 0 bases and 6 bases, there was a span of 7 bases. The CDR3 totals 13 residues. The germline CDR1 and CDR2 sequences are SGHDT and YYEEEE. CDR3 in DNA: TGTGCCAGCAGCTTGGGCCCGAGCAATGAGCAGTTCTTC. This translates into CASSLGPSNEQFF. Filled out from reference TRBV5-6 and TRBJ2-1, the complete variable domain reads DAGVTQSPTHLIKTRGQQVTLRCSPKSGHDTVSWYQQALGQGPQFIFQYYEEEERQRGNFPDRFSGHQFPNYSSELNVNALLLGDSALYLCASSLGPSNEQFFGPGTRLTVL.

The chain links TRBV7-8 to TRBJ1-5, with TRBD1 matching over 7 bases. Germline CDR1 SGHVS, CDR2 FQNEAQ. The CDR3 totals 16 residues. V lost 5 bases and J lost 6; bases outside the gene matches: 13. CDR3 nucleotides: TGTGCCAGCAGCCGCATGGGCGAGGGGGCAGGTCAGCCCCAGCATTTT. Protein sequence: CASSRMGEGAGQPQHF.

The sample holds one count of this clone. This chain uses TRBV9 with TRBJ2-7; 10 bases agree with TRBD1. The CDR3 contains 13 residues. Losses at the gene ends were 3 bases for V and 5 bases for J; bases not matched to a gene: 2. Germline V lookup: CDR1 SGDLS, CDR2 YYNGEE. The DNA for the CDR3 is TGTGCCAGCAGCGCCGGGACAGGGGACGAGCAGTACTTC. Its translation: CASSAGTGDEQYF.

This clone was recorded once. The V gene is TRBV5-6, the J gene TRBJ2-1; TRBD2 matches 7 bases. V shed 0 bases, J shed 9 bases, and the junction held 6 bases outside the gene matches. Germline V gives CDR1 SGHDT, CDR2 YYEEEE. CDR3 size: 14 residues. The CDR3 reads CASSLGTRVFEQFF. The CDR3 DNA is TGTGCCAGCAGCTTGGGGACTAGGGTTTTTGAGCAGTTCTTC.

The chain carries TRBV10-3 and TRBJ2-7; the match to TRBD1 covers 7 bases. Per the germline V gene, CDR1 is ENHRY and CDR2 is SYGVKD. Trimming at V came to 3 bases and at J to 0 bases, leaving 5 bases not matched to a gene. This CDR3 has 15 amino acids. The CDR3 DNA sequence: TGTGCCATCAGTGACCTGGGACAGAGCTCCTACGAGCAGTACTTC. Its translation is CAISDLGQSSYEQYF.

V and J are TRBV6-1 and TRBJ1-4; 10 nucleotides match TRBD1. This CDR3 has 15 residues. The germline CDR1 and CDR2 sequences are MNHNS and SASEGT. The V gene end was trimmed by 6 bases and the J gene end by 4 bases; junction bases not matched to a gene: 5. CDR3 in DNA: TGTGCCAGCAGCCGGACAGGGGGGGATAATGAAAAACTGTTTTTT. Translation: CASSRTGGDNEKLFF.

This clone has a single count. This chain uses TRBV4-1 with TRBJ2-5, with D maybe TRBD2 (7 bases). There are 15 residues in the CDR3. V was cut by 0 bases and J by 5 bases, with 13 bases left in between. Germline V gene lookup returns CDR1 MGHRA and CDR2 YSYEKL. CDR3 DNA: TGCGCCAGCAGCCAAGATCCGGGGGGCCTGGAGACCCAGTACTTC. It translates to CASSQDPGGLETQYF.

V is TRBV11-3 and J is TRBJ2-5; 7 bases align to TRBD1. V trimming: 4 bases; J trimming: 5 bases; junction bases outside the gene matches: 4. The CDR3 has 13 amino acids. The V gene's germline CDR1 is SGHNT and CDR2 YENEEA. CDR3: CASSSTGWETQYF. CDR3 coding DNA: TGTGCCAGCAGCTCGACAGGGTGGGAGACCCAGTACTTC.

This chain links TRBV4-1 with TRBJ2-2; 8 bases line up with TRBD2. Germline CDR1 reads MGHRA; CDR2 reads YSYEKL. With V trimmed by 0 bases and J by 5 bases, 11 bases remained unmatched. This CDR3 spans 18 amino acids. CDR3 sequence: CASSQDRGSGDLTGELFF. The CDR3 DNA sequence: TGCGCCAGCAGCCAAGACCGGGGTAGCGGGGATTTGACCGGGGAGCTGTTTTTT.

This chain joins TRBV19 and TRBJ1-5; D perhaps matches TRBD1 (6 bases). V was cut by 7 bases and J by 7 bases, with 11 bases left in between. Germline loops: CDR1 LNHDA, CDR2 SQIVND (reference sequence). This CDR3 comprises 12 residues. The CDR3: CASTEGVQPQHF. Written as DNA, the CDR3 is TGTGCCAGTACCGAGGGGGTCCAGCCCCAGCATTTT.

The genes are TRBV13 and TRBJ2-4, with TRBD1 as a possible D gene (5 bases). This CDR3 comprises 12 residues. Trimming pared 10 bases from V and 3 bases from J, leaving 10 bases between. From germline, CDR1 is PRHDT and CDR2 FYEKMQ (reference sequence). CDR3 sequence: CATQGHKNIQYF. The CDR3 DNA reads TGTGCCACCCAGGGTCACAAAAACATTCAGTACTTC.

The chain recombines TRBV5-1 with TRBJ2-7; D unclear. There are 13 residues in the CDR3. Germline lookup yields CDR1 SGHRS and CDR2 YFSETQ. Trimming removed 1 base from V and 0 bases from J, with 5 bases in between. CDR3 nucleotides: TGCGCCAGCAGCTTGACTAACTCCTACGAGCAGTACTTC. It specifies CASSLTNSYEQYF. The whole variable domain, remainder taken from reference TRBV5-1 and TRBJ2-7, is KAGVTQTPRYLIKTRGQQVTLSCSPISGHRSVSWYQQTPGQGLQFLFEYFSETQRNKGNFPGRFSGRQFSNSRSEMNVSTLELGDSALYLCASSLTNSYEQYFGPGTRLTVT.